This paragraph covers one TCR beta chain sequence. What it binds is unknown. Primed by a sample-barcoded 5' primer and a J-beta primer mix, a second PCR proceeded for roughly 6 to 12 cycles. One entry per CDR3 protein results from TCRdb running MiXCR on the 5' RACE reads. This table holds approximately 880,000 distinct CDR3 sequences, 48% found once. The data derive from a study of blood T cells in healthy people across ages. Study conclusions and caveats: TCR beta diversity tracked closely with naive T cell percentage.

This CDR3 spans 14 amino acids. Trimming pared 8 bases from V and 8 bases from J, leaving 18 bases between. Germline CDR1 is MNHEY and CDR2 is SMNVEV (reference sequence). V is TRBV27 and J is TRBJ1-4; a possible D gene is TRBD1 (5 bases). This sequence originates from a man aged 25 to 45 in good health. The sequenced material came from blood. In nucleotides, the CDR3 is TGTGCCAGCGCGTACCGGGACGTCGGCGAAAAACTGTTTTTT. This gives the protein CASAYRDVGEKLFF.